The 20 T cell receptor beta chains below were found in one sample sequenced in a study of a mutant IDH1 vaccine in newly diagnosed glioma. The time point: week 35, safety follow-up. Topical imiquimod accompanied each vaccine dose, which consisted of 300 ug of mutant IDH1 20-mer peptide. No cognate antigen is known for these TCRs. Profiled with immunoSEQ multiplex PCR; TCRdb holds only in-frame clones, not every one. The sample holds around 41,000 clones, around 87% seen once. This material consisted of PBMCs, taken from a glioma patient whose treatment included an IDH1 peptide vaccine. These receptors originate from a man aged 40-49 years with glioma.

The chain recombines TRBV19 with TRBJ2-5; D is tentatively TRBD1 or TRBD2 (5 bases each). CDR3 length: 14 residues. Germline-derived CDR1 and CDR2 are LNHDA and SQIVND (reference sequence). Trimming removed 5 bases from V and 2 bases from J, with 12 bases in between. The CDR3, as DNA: TGTGCCAGTAGTTCGCCGGGACGGCAAGAGACCCAGTACTTC. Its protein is CASSSPGRQETQYF.

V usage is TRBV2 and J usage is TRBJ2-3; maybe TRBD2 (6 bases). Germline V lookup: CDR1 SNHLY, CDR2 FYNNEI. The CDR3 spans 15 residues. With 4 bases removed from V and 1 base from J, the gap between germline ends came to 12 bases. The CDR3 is CASSADGTGTDTQYF. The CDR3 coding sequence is TGTGCCAGCAGTGCAGACGGGACTGGCACAGATACGCAGTATTTT.

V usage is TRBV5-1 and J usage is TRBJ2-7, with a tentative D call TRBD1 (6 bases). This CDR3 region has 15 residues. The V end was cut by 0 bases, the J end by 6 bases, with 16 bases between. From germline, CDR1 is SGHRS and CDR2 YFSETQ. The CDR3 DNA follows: TGCGCCAGCAGCTTGGACTCCGGGACACCGGGCGAGCAGTACTTC. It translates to CASSLDSGTPGEQYF.

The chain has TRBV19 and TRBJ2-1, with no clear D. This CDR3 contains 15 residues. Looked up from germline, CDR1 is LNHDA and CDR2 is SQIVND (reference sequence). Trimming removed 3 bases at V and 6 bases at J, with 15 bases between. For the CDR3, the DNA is TGTGCCAGTAGTATCGTCTGGGGTAGCTCCAATGAGCAGTTCTTC. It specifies CASSIVWGSSNEQFF.

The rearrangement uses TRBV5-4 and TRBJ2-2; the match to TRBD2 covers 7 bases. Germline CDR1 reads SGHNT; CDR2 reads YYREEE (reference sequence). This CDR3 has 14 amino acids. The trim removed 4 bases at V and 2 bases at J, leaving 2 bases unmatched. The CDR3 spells CASSRDYNTGELFF. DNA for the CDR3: TGTGCCAGCAGCCGGGACTACAACACCGGGGAGCTGTTTTTT.

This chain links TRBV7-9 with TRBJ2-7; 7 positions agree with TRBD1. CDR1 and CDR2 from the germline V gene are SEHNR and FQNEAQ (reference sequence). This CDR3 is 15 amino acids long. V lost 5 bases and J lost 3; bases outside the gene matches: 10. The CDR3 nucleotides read TGTGCCAGCAGCATTAGGACAGGCCCGTACTACGAGCAGTACTTC. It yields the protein CASSIRTGPYYEQYF.

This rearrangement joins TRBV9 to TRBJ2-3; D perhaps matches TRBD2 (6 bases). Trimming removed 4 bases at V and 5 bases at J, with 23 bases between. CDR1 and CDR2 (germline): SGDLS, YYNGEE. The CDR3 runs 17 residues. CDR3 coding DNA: TGTGCCAGCAGCCCGGTGACTGGCGGGATGCATAGAGATACGCAGTATTTT. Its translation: CASSPVTGGMHRDTQYF.

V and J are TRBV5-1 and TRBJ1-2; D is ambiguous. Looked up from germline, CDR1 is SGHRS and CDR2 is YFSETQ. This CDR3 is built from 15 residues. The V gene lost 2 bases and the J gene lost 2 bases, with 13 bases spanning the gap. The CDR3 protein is CASSFSLTENYGYTF. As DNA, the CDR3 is TGCGCCAGCAGCTTTTCGTTAACCGAGAACTATGGCTACACCTTC.

Here the CDR3 reads CASNMDRTAAGGYTF. The CDR3 nucleotides read TGTGCCAGCAATATGGACCGGACAGCTGCGGGGGGCTACACCTTC. V and J are TRBV6-6 and TRBJ1-2; TRBD1 might be the D (6 bases). Germline CDR1 MNHNY, CDR2 SVGAGI (reference sequence). The CDR3 spans 15 residues. The V end lost 7 bases, the J end lost 8 bases, and 23 bases lay between the germline ends.

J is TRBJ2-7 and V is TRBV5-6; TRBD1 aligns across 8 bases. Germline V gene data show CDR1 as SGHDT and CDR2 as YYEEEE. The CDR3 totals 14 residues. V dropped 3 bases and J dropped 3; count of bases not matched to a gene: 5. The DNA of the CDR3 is TGTGCCAGCAGCTACAGGGGGGCCAGCTACGAGCAGTACTTC. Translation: CASSYRGASYEQYF. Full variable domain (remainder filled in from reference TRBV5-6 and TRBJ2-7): DAGVTQSPTHLIKTRGQQVTLRCSPKSGHDTVSWYQQALGQGPQFIFQYYEEEERQRGNFPDRFSGHQFPNYSSELNVNALLLGDSALYLCASSYRGASYEQYFGPGTRLTVT.

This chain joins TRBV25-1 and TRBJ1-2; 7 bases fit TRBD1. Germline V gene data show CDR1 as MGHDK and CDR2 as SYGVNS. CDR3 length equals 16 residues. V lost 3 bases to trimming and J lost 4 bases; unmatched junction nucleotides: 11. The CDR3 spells CASSDLTTRDSYGYTF. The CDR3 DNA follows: TGTGCCAGCAGTGATCTTACCACCCGGGACAGCTATGGCTACACCTTC.

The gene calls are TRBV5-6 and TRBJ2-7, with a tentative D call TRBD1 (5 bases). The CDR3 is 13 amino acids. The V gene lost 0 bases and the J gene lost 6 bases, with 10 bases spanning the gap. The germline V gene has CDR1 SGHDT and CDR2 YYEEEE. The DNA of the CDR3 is TGTGCCAGCAGCTTGGTTGGAAGGGGCGAGCAGTACGTC. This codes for CASSLVGRGEQYV.

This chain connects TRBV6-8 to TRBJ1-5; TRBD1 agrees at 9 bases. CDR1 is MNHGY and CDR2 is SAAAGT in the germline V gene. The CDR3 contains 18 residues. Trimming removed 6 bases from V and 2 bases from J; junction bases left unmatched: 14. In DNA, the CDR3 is TGTGCCAGCAGGAAACGGGACAGGGTCATTTTTGGCAATCAGCCCCAGCATTTT. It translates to CASRKRDRVIFGNQPQHF.

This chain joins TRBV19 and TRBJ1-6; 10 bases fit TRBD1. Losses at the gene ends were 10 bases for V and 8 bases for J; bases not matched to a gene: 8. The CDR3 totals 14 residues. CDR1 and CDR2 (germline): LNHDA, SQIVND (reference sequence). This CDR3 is CATKTGGIYSPLHF. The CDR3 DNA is TGTGCCACCAAGACAGGGGGCATCTATTCACCCCTCCACTTT.

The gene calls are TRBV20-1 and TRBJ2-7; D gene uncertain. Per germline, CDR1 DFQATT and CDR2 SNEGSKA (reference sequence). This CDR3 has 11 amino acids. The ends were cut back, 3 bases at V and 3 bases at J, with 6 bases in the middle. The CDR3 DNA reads TGCAGTGCTAGGGACGGCTACGAGCAGTACTTC. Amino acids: CSARDGYEQYF.

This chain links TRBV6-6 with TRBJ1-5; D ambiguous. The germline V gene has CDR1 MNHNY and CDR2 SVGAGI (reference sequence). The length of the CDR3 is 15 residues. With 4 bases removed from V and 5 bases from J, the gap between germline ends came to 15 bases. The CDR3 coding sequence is TGTGCCAGCAGTTCGGGCGGTGGCTTTGATCAGCCCCAGCATTTT. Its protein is CASSSGGGFDQPQHF.

Here the CDR3 reads CASSRSSGANVLTF. CDR3 DNA: TGTGCCAGTAGTAGGAGCTCTGGGGCCAACGTCCTGACTTTC. This chain uses TRBV19 with TRBJ2-6; no clear D. This CDR3 has 14 residues. V lost 4 bases and J lost 0, with 4 bases in between. Germline values: CDR1 LNHDA, CDR2 SQIVND (reference sequence).

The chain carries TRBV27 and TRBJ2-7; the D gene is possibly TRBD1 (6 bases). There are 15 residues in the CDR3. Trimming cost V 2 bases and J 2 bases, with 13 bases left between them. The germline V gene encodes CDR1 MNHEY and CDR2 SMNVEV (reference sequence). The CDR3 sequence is CASSLQGPYPYEQYF. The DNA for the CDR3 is TGTGCCAGCAGTTTACAGGGGCCCTACCCCTACGAGCAGTACTTC.

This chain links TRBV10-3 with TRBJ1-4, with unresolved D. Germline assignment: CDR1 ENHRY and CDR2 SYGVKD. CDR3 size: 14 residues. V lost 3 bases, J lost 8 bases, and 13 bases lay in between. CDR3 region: CAISESGINEKLFF. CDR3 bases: TGTGCCATCAGTGAATCGGGGATAAACGAAAAACTGTTTTTT.

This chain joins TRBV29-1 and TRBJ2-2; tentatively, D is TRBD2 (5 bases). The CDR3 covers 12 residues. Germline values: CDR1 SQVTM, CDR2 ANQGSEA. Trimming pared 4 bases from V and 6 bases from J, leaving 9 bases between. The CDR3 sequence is CSVVPGAGELFF. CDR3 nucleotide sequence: TGCAGCGTTGTCCCCGGGGCCGGGGAGCTGTTTTTT.